The 28 T cell receptor beta chains below all came from one sample that was sequenced in a study of blood T cell repertoires in COVID-19 (dated by TCRdb to about 2020). The protocol used for the library was the immunoSEQ multiplex PCR assay. TCRdb re-hosts the immuneACCESS table, in-frame sequences only. Its copies lack some clones; in the studies checked, an unresolved V gene accounts for under half of them, and the cause for the rest is not known. Recorded for this sample are some 100,000 clones; around 85% of them occurred a single time. About 1.8% of the sample goes to the ten largest clones. The sequencing input was peripheral blood. All receptors derive from an older woman with active or convalescent COVID-19.

V is TRBV18 and J is TRBJ2-3; 13 bases match TRBD2. This CDR3 contains 15 residues. The ends lost 3 bases at V and 3 bases at J; junction bases unmatched: 0. Germline V CDR1 and CDR2: KGHSH, LQKENI. The CDR3 is CASSPGLAGTDTQYF. The CDR3 DNA reads as TGTGCCAGCTCACCGGGACTAGCGGGAACAGATACGCAGTATTTT.

The chain combines TRBV30 with TRBJ1-2; the D is unclear. Trimming stripped 3 bases from V and 7 bases from J, with 9 bases between. CDR3 length: 11 amino acids. Germline-derived CDR1 and CDR2 are GTSNPN and SVGIG (reference sequence). CDR3 in amino acids: CAWSLGSGYTF. The CDR3 DNA sequence: TGTGCCTGGAGCCTAGGGAGTGGCTACACCTTC.

This clone appeared once. This chain links TRBV6-6 with TRBJ2-7, with TRBD2 identical over 12 bases. After removal of 5 bases from V and 0 bases from J, the junction contained 8 bases not matched to a gene. The CDR3 has 17 residues. The germline gives CDR1 MNHNY, CDR2 SVGAGI (reference sequence). The CDR3 spells CASSRYGLAGTSYEQYF. The CDR3, as DNA: TGTGCCAGCAGTCGATATGGACTAGCGGGGACCTCCTACGAGCAGTACTTC.

This clone was found once. The chain is built from TRBV5-4 and TRBJ1-6; 9 bases map to TRBD1. V was clipped by 7 bases and J by 3 bases; unmatched bases: 11. Looked up from germline, CDR1 is SGHNT and CDR2 is YYREEE (reference sequence). This CDR3 is built from 17 residues. CDR3 loop: CASGQGQGKSYNSPLHF. The CDR3 DNA reads as TGTGCCAGCGGGCAGGGACAGGGAAAAAGCTATAATTCACCCCTCCACTTT.

This clone is a singleton in its sample. The chain employs TRBV30 and TRBJ1-1, with D unclear. The CDR3 consists of 13 residues. The germline V gene encodes CDR1 GTSNPN and CDR2 SVGIG (reference sequence). V gave up 1 base and J gave up 1 base, with 7 bases separating them. The CDR3 nucleotides read TGTGCCTGGAGTGCACAATCGAACACTGAAGCTTTCTTT. Translated, it gives CAWSAQSNTEAFF. The full variable domain, rest sourced from reference TRBV30 and TRBJ1-1, is SQTIHQWPATLVQPVGSPLSLECTVEGTSNPNLYWYRQAAGRGLQLLFYSVGIGQISSEVPQNLSASRPQDRQFILSSKKLLLSDSGFYLCAWSAQSNTEAFFGQGTRLTVV.

This sequence joins TRBV19 and TRBJ2-3, with 9 bases lining up with TRBD2. This CDR3 has 15 amino acids. CDR1 is LNHDA and CDR2 is SQIVND in the germline V gene (reference sequence). V lost 5 bases and J lost 5; bases outside the gene matches: 8. The CDR3 coding sequence is TGTGCCAGTAGTTACCTTGCGGGGGGGCAAGATACGCAGTATTTT. Translating gives CASSYLAGGQDTQYF.

This clone has more than one count but fewer than ten. The chain carries TRBV2 and TRBJ1-5, with 9 bases lining up with TRBD1. The length of the CDR3 is 14 residues. Germline V gene data show CDR1 as SNHLY and CDR2 as FYNNEI. V lost 5 bases and J lost 4; bases outside the gene matches: 3. Here the CDR3 DNA reads TGTGCCAGCAGTACAGGGGGCACGAATCAGCCCCAGCATTTT. Amino acid sequence: CASSTGGTNQPQHF. Variable domain in full (rest from reference TRBV2 and TRBJ1-5): EPEVTQTPSHQVTQMGQEVILRCVPISNHLYFYWYRQILGQKVEFLVSFYNNEISEKSEIFDDQFSVERPDGSNFTLKIRSTKLEDSAMYFCASSTGGTNQPQHFGDGTRLSIL.

J is TRBJ1-4 and V is TRBV11-2, with TRBD1 identical over 7 bases. Unmatched junction bases numbered 9, after V lost 1 base and J lost 10 bases. The V gene's germline CDR1 is SGHAT and CDR2 FQNNGV. The CDR3 spans 15 residues. CDR3 region: CASSLVVGGRGKLFF. The CDR3 nucleotides read TGTGCCAGCAGCTTAGTGGTAGGGGGCAGGGGAAAACTGTTTTTT. The variable domain in full, with the rest retrieved from reference TRBV11-2 and TRBJ1-4, is EAGVAQSPRYKIIEKRQSVAFWCNPISGHATLYWYQQILGQGPKLLIQFQNNGVVDDSQLPKDRFSAERLKGVDSTLKIQPAKLEDSAVYLCASSLVVGGRGKLFFGSGTQLSVL.

This chain links TRBV19 with TRBJ1-2; perhaps TRBD1 as D (6 bases). Per the germline V gene, CDR1 is LNHDA and CDR2 is SQIVND (reference sequence). Trimming removed 2 bases at V and 10 bases at J, with 11 bases between. CDR3 size: 12 residues. CDR3 DNA sequence: TGTGCCAGTAGTATATCTGGGGGCGCCTACACCTTC. Its translation: CASSISGGAYTF. The full variable domain, in which reference TRBV19 and TRBJ1-2 provide the parts outside the CDR3, is DGGITQSPKYLFRKEGQNVTLSCEQNLNHDAMYWYRQDPGQGLRLIYYSQIVNDFQKGDIAEGYSVSREKKESFPLTVTSAQKNPTAFYLCASSISGGAYTFGSGTRLTVV.

This chain uses TRBV10-1 with TRBJ2-7; 7 positions match TRBD2. Germline V CDR1 and CDR2: WNHNN, SYGVQD (reference sequence). The V and J ends lost 0 bases and 1 base, in that order; junction bases with no gene match: 3. The CDR3 consists of 15 residues. CDR3 loop: CASSESTGGSYEQYF. The DNA for the CDR3 is TGCGCCAGCAGTGAGTCGACGGGGGGATCCTACGAGCAGTACTTC.

The chain carries TRBV24-1 and TRBJ2-2, with 7 bases fitting TRBD2. This CDR3 is 16 amino acids long. With V trimmed by 4 bases and J by 8 bases, 12 bases remained unmatched. The V gene's germline CDR1 is KGHDR and CDR2 SFDVKD. This chain's CDR3 is CATSDPSGGGPGELFF. The CDR3 coding sequence is TGTGCCACCAGTGACCCGAGTGGGGGAGGGCCTGGGGAGCTGTTTTTT.

The chain joins TRBV25-1 to TRBJ2-7, with D perhaps TRBD1 (6 bases). Between the trimmed V and J ends, which lost 5 bases and 0 bases, there was a span of 8 bases. Germline CDR1 is MGHDK and CDR2 is SYGVNS. The CDR3 totals 13 residues. CDR3 bases: TGTGCCAGCAGTAGGACAGCCTCCTACGAGCAGTACTTC. This encodes CASSRTASYEQYF.

This chain links TRBV5-4 with TRBJ1-1; the D gene is possibly TRBD1 (5 bases). There are 12 residues in the CDR3. V was trimmed by 4 bases and J by 10 bases, leaving 14 bases between them. Germline V CDR1 and CDR2: SGHNT, YYREEE (reference sequence). As DNA, the CDR3 is TGTGCCAGCAGCCCGGGCTGGGGGGGAGCTTTCTTT. It specifies CASSPGWGGAFF.

The chain recombines TRBV7-2 with TRBJ2-5, with D perhaps matching TRBD2 (5 bases). The V and J ends lost 2 bases and 5 bases respectively, with 18 bases between them. Germline V CDR1 and CDR2: SGHTA, FQGNSA. The CDR3 length is 16 residues. The CDR3 nucleotides are TGTGCCAGCAGCTTAAGCAGGACTCGAAGCTGGGAGACCCAGTACTTC. It yields the protein CASSLSRTRSWETQYF.

The CDR3: CASSSGVGYDTQYF. For the CDR3, the DNA is TGTGCCAGCAGCAGCGGTGTTGGGTATGATACGCAGTATTTT. J is TRBJ2-3 and V is TRBV7-2; TRBD2 is a possible D gene (5 bases). Germline V gene data show CDR1 as SGHTA and CDR2 as FQGNSA. The germline V and J ends were trimmed by 5 bases and 6 bases, with 15 bases remaining between them. This CDR3 region has 14 residues.

The V call is TRBV10-3, the J call TRBJ2-5; D uncertain. There are 12 residues in the CDR3. V was clipped by 3 bases and J by 5 bases, with 7 bases between them. Germline loops: CDR1 ENHRY, CDR2 SYGVKD. The CDR3 nucleotides read TGTGCCATCAGTGATAACGGGGAGACCCAGTACTTC. It is translated as CAISDNGETQYF.

The gene calls are TRBV10-3 and TRBJ1-3, with a possible D match to TRBD1 (6 bases). The germline gives CDR1 ENHRY, CDR2 SYGVKD. Between the trimmed V and J ends, which lost 5 bases and 0 bases, there was a span of 8 bases. This CDR3 has 14 residues. Written as DNA, the CDR3 is TGTGCCATCAGTACAGGGAGCTCTGGAAACACCATATATTTT. This translates into CAISTGSSGNTIYF.

V and J are TRBV6-5 and TRBJ2-5, with TRBD2 matching 11 bases. The CDR3 runs 15 residues. J lost 5 bases, V lost 7 bases, and 9 bases had no gene match. Germline V lookup: CDR1 MNHEY, CDR2 SVGAGI. CDR3 sequence: CASKLAGGPQETQYF. Here the CDR3 DNA reads TGTGCCAGCAAATTAGCGGGAGGGCCTCAGGAGACCCAGTACTTC.

V and J are TRBV6-5 and TRBJ1-2, with D possibly matching TRBD1 (5 bases). Trimming shortened V by 2 bases and J by 0 bases, and 13 bases separated the two germline ends. Per germline, CDR1 MNHEY and CDR2 SVGAGI. This CDR3 spans 16 amino acids. The CDR3 is CASSYLGGNTNYGYTF. The DNA of the CDR3 is TGTGCCAGCAGTTACCTTGGGGGGAATACTAACTATGGCTACACCTTC.

The V call is TRBV28, the J call TRBJ2-2, with TRBD1 identical over 10 bases. Losses at the gene ends were 1 base for V and 6 bases for J; bases not matched to a gene: 5. The length of the CDR3 is 16 residues. Germline V gene lookup returns CDR1 MDHEN and CDR2 SYDVKM. The CDR3 DNA sequence: TGTGCCAGCAGTTTATCGGGGACAGGGGAGTCCGGGGAGCTGTTTTTT. Translation gives CASSLSGTGESGELFF. Based on the CDR3 plus reference TRBV28 and TRBJ2-2, the full variable domain is DVKVTQSSRYLVKRTGEKVFLECVQDMDHENMFWYRQDPGLGLRLIYFSYDVKMKEKGDIPEGYSVSREKKERFSLILESASTNQTSMYLCASSLSGTGESGELFFGEGSRLTVL.

The chain is built from TRBV7-2 and TRBJ2-2; TRBD2 might be the D (6 bases). V was pared by 4 bases and J by 8 bases, with 26 bases between. The CDR3 is made up of 18 amino acids. Germline CDR1 and CDR2: SGHTA and FQGNSA. This CDR3 reads CASSSSGVGAGRGGELFF. CDR3 nucleotide sequence: TGTGCCAGCAGCTCTAGTGGAGTTGGTGCGGGACGAGGTGGGGAGCTGTTTTTT.

This chain connects TRBV29-1 to TRBJ2-3, with 8 bases fitting TRBD2. The CDR3 is made up of 14 amino acids. Germline lookup yields CDR1 SQVTM and CDR2 ANQGSEA. V shed 6 bases, J shed 0 bases, and the junction held 5 bases outside the gene matches. The DNA for the CDR3 is TGCAGCGTCGCCTCTAGCGGGAGCACAGATACGCAGTATTTT. Encoded protein: CSVASSGSTDTQYF.

The rearrangement joins TRBV6-2 or TRBV6-3 to TRBJ2-1; D is uncertain. The CDR3 contains 13 residues. Germline assignment: CDR1 MNHEY and CDR2 SVGEGT. V was cut by 0 bases and J by 7 bases, with 7 bases left in between. DNA for the CDR3: TGTGCCAGCAGTTACTCGAGAGAAAATGAGCAGTTCTTC. Translation: CASSYSRENEQFF.

J is TRBJ2-7 and V is TRBV6-6; 13 bases are shared with TRBD2. Trimming at V came to 5 bases and at J to 0 bases, leaving 1 base not matched to a gene. CDR3 length: 15 amino acids. From germline, CDR1 is MNHNY and CDR2 SVGAGI (reference sequence). CDR3 sequence reads: CASSRTSGGSYEQYF. CDR3 in DNA: TGTGCCAGCAGTCGGACTAGCGGGGGCTCCTACGAGCAGTACTTC.

The chain carries TRBV28 and TRBJ1-4, with a tentative D call TRBD1 (5 bases). The CDR3 length is 14 residues. The germline CDR1 and CDR2 sequences are MDHEN and SYDVKM. Between the trimmed V and J ends, which lost 5 bases and 8 bases, there was a span of 15 bases. The chain's CDR3 is CASSLQGTREKLFF. CDR3 bases: TGTGCCAGCAGTCTCCAGGGTACAAGAGAAAAACTGTTTTTT. The full variable domain, completed using reference TRBV28 and TRBJ1-4, is DVKVTQSSRYLVKRTGEKVFLECVQDMDHENMFWYRQDPGLGLRLIYFSYDVKMKEKGDIPEGYSVSREKKERFSLILESASTNQTSMYLCASSLQGTREKLFFGSGTQLSVL.

This chain joins TRBV5-1 and TRBJ2-6; maybe TRBD2 (5 bases). CDR1 SGHRS and CDR2 YFSETQ come from the germline V gene. V was shortened by 0 bases and J by 4 bases, with 11 bases between the two germline ends. The CDR3 is 16 amino acids. CDR3 DNA sequence: TGCGCCAGCAGCTTGGCCGGGGTGGCCGGGGCCAACGTCCTGACTTTC. This sequence encodes CASSLAGVAGANVLTF.

The chain uses TRBV5-6 and TRBJ1-4; 11 bases match TRBD1. The CDR3 covers 19 residues. Germline V gene lookup returns CDR1 SGHDT and CDR2 YYEEEE. V was clipped by 10 bases and J by 4 bases; unmatched bases: 21. CDR3 residues: CAFKPGDRGIPAGNEKLFF. In nucleotides, the CDR3 is TGTGCCTTTAAACCCGGGGACAGGGGGATCCCTGCGGGTAATGAAAAACTGTTTTTT.

The chain couples TRBV4-2 to TRBJ2-5; D possibly corresponds to TRBD2 (5 bases). CDR3 length: 14 amino acids. Trimming removed 4 bases at V and 5 bases at J, with 14 bases between. CDR1 and CDR2 (germline): LGHNA, YNFKEQ. The CDR3 here is CASSRTLLGETQYF. As DNA, the CDR3 is TGTGCCAGCAGCCGGACTCTCCTGGGTGAGACCCAGTACTTC.